This T cell receptor (beta chain) was identified in a study of CD8 T cells in ankylosing spondylitis (dated by TCRdb to 2017 to 2019). In the study overall: The study set out to find disease-linked TCR variants by profiling T cell receptor beta repertoires in ankylosing spondylitis patients and healthy donors. In total, the full study cohort was made up of roughly 110 healthy donors and some 26 ankylosing spondylitis patients. Samples of peripheral blood were taken, and for ankylosing spondylitis patients, synovial fluid was collected as well. Overall study outcomes, separate from this receptor: Blood from ankylosing spondylitis patients appeared to be characterized by a TCR beta motif made up of about 8 highly homologous amino acid variants. According to the report, matched synovial fluid samples from ankylosing spondylitis patients were significantly enriched for the disease-linked clones. Some of the motif variants had been reported before in the synovial fluid and blood of reactive arthritis patients, a finding that suggests common disease-initiation mechanisms. The disease-linked clones showed a CD8+ phenotype and occurred at relatively low frequencies in peripheral blood.

Synovial fluid samples were matched to blood samples from the same ankylosing spondylitis patients. For sequencing, an Illumina HiSeq 2500 was employed. TCR beta libraries were prepared by quantitative 5'-RACE with molecular barcodes. As for how the authors treated the data: A new computational method, built on a probabilistic model of VDJ rearrangement, was used to identify disease-linked TCR variants. TCRdb itself trimmed the public reads at Q25 with fastp, ran MiXCR and retained productive beta chains. Rows with one shared CDR3 protein collapse into an entry with the most common genes and DNA. The V and J calls were determined by TCRdb, not by the authors. This sample lists around 150,000 distinct CDR3 sequences; roughly 34% were detected once. Of the sample, 6% is held by the ten largest clones. The germline V gene (reference sequence) yields DFQATT for CDR1 and SNEGSKA for CDR2. V ends up 4 bases short and J 5 bases short, with an unmatched junction base count of 7. Inclusive of the bounding cysteine and phenylalanine, the CDR3 is 14 residues long. CDR3 DNA only is kept here, 42 bases in frame from base 1.

This clonotype was found many times. Its cognate antigen has yet to be identified. Within one base of it there is no much larger clone, and no base qualities were kept. The sequence joins TRBV20-1 to TRBJ1-1, and 10 bases in between align with TRBD1. This TCR came from a male donor with ankylosing spondylitis. Material for sequencing was synovial fluid, either unsorted or a sorted T cell fraction (not recorded which). The CDR3 in this case is CSANRQGARTEAFF. The sequenced DNA is TGCAGTGCTAACCGACAGGGGGCTCGGACTGAAGCTTTCTTT.